Given below is one TCR beta chain in context. Its matching antigen is unknown. Individual cDNA molecules were tagged with unique molecular identifiers. TCRdb passed the 5' RACE reads through MiXCR, listing each CDR3 protein once. The table records 80,000 to 95,000 distinct CDR3 sequences, around a sixth of them present only once. These data come from a study of early T cells in non-severe SARS-CoV-2 infection. Study results and caveats: Comparison of clonotypes with VDJdb favored anti-spike CD8 responses while missing private and CD4 specificities.

V shed 0 bases and J 0 bases; nucleotides not matched to a gene: 6. CDR1 and CDR2 from the germline V gene are SGHDT and YYEEEE. The CDR3 is 16 amino acids. The rearrangement uses TRBV5-6 and TRBJ2-7, with 7 positions matching TRBD2. The material sequenced was whole blood, taken at baseline. The source is an adult who was a healthcare worker with PCR-confirmed SARS-CoV-2 infection or an uninfected control (not recorded which). Here the CDR3 DNA reads TGTGCCAGCAGCTTGGTGGTAGCGGGCTCCTCCTACGAGCAGTACTTC. Protein: CASSLVVAGSSYEQYF.